This entry concerns a single T cell receptor (beta chain). Per the germline V gene, CDR1 is MDHEN and CDR2 is SYDVKM. V lost 8 bases to trimming and J lost 1 base, with 17 bases between them. This CDR3 spans 15 amino acids. This record belongs to a study of blood T cell repertoires in COVID-19. Clones were sequenced by immunoSEQ multiplex PCR, and TCRdb holds only the in-frame ones, with some missing. This sample has roughly 70,000 clones, with over 65% found just once. Sequenced: peripheral blood. The TCR sequence derives from a woman aged 60-70 years with acute or convalescent COVID-19. This chain connects TRBV28 to TRBJ1-1; maybe TRBD1 (6 bases). The CDR3 coding sequence is TGTGCCAGCTTATTATTGGACAGATGGAACACTGAAGCTTTCTTT. Translating it yields CASLLLDRWNTEAFF.